The 2 T cell receptor beta chains below all came from one sample that was sequenced in a study of T cell changes during pregnancy in multiple sclerosis. Assay: immunoSEQ multiplex PCR; the TCRdb copy retains only in-frame clones and omits some. The sample includes approximately 71,000 clones, around nine tenths of them seen just once. Sequencing used peripheral blood, obtained in the third trimester of pregnancy. These receptors all come from a female donor with multiple sclerosis, enrolled in a pregnancy study.

The chain recombines TRBV6-5 with TRBJ2-3; TRBD2 agrees at 12 bases. The V segment lost 6 bases and the J segment 4 bases; nucleotides outside the gene matches: 5. CDR1 and CDR2 from the germline V gene are MNHEY and SVGAGI. This CDR3 spans 15 amino acids. The CDR3 nucleotides are TGTGCCAGCAGCTCGACTAGCGGGGGACCAGATACGCAGTATTTT. Encoded protein: CASSSTSGGPDTQYF.

The chain carries TRBV27 and TRBJ2-5; D not resolved. There are 13 residues in the CDR3. Germline-derived CDR1 and CDR2 are MNHEY and SMNVEV (reference sequence). The germline V and J ends were trimmed by 5 bases and 4 bases, with 11 bases remaining between them. DNA for the CDR3: TGTGCCAGCAGTCCACAATTGTCAGAGACCCAGTACTTC. Encoded protein: CASSPQLSETQYF.